Listed below are T cell receptor beta chains from one sample, sequenced in a study of blood T cell repertoires in COVID-19. TCRdb's table, derived via immunoSEQ multiplex PCR, lists solely in-frame clones and lacks some. The repertoire holds some 350,000 clones, roughly 86% seen once, with about 5% in the top ten. Sequences were obtained from PBMCs or T cells enriched from blood (not recorded which). These receptors were collected from a woman in her twenties or thirties who had recovered from COVID-19. The CDR3 runs from the conserved cysteine through the conserved F or W. Fields, in order: V gene, J gene, D gene, clone size, CDR3 protein, CDR3 DNA. The D gene is left open where the match is weak. Where a row states a size, it is once, few, many or the class of an expanded clone; other rows omit it.

V: TRBV15; J: TRBJ1-1; D: -; size: -; CDR3: CATEQPLSTEAFF; DNA: TGTGCCACTGAACAGCCTCTGAGCACTGAAGCTTTCTTT
V: TRBV6-6; J: TRBJ1-3; D: -; size: -; CDR3: CASTGVSGNTIYF; DNA: TGTGCCAGCACCGGGGTTTCTGGAAACACCATATATTTT
V: TRBV28; J: TRBJ1-1; D: -; size: -; CDR3: CASSSSPNTEAFF; DNA: TGTGCCAGCAGTTCTTCCCCTAACACTGAAGCTTTCTTT
V: TRBV29-1; J: TRBJ1-1; D: -; size: -; CDR3: CSVEDTKDTEAFF; DNA: TGCAGCGTTGAGGACACGAAAGATACTGAAGCTTTCTTT
V: TRBV25-1; J: TRBJ1-2; D: TRBD1; size: few; CDR3: CASSELGGQGADGYTF; DNA: TGTGCCAGCAGTGAATTAGGGGGGCAGGGGGCCGATGGCTACACCTTC
V: TRBV27; J: TRBJ1-4; D: -; size: -; CDR3: CASSARVEEKLFF; DNA: TGTGCCAGCAGTGCCCGCGTGGAGGAAAAACTGTTTTTT
V: TRBV11-3; J: TRBJ2-3; D: TRBD1; size: -; CDR3: CASSPGQATDTQYF; DNA: TGTGCCAGCAGCCCCGGACAGGCCACAGATACGCAGTATTTT
V: TRBV7-3; J: TRBJ2-1; D: TRBD2; size: once; CDR3: CASTSQPGGVRDEQFF; DNA: TGTGCCAGCACCTCCCAGCCCGGGGGGGTTAGGGATGAGCAGTTCTTC
V: TRBV18; J: TRBJ1-3; D: -; size: -; CDR3: CASSPPAQGAGNTIYF; DNA: TGTGCCAGCTCACCACCAGCACAAGGGGCTGGAAACACCATATATTTT
V: TRBV10-3; J: TRBJ1-2; D: -; size: once; CDR3: CAAGQYGYTF; DNA: TGTGCCGCCGGACAGTACGGCTACACCTTC
V: TRBV18; J: TRBJ1-2; D: -; size: -; CDR3: CASSPAGLDGYTF; DNA: TGTGCCAGCTCACCGGCAGGGCTCGATGGCTACACCTTC
V: TRBV27; J: TRBJ1-1; D: -; size: -; CDR3: CASSLQGRVTEAFF; DNA: TGTGCCAGCAGTTTACAGGGGAGGGTCACTGAAGCTTTCTTT
V: TRBV4-3; J: TRBJ1-2; D: -; size: -; CDR3: CASSQDRLDRSRGYTF; DNA: TGCGCCAGCAGCCAAGACCGCCTTGACAGGAGTCGTGGCTACACCTTC
V: TRBV6-5; J: TRBJ1-1; D: -; size: -; CDR3: CASSYTTRTEAFF; DNA: TGTGCCAGCAGTTACACCACGAGGACTGAAGCTTTCTTT
V: TRBV19; J: TRBJ1-5; D: -; size: few; CDR3: CASSMTGTKEPQHF; DNA: TGTGCCAGTAGTATGACGGGGACAAAAGAGCCCCAGCATTTT
V: TRBV4-1; J: TRBJ2-2; D: TRBD2; size: -; CDR3: CASSQDQMGLAEYTGELFF; DNA: TGCGCCAGCAGCCAAGATCAAATGGGTCTAGCGGAGTACACCGGGGAGCTGTTTTTT
V: TRBV10-2; J: TRBJ2-5; D: TRBD2; size: -; CDR3: CASSEWTSGGAGYQETQYF; DNA: TGCGCCAGCAGTGAATGGACTAGCGGGGGGGCCGGGTACCAAGAGACCCAGTACTTC
V: TRBV11-2; J: TRBJ1-2; D: -; size: -; CDR3: CASSLEIGGLGGYTF; DNA: TGTGCCAGCAGCTTAGAAATCGGGGGTTTAGGTGGCTACACCTTC
V: TRBV19; J: TRBJ1-2; D: -; size: -; CDR3: CASSIDHTRDNYGYTF; DNA: TGTGCCAGTAGTATAGATCATACGCGGGACAACTATGGCTACACCTTC
V: TRBV5-1; J: TRBJ2-3; D: TRBD2; size: -; CDR3: CASSLRASGSTDTQYF; DNA: TGCGCCAGCAGCTTGCGCGCTAGCGGTTCCACAGATACGCAGTATTTT
V: TRBV19; J: TRBJ1-1; D: -; size: -; CDR3: CASSSRQNTEAFF; DNA: TGTGCCAGTAGTTCCCGACAGAACACTGAAGCTTTCTTT
V: TRBV28; J: TRBJ1-4; D: -; size: -; CDR3: CASSQPDFRGEKLFF; DNA: TGTGCCAGCAGTCAACCTGACTTCAGGGGTGAAAAACTGTTTTTT
V: TRBV9; J: TRBJ1-2; D: TRBD1; size: -; CDR3: CASSDAGGGGYTF; DNA: TGTGCCAGCAGCGACGCAGGGGGAGGCGGCTACACCTTC
V: TRBV7-2; J: TRBJ1-4; D: TRBD1; size: -; CDR3: CASSLAFRTGATNEKLFF; DNA: TGTGCCAGCAGCTTAGCTTTTCGGACAGGGGCAACTAATGAAAAACTGTTTTTT